This T cell receptor beta chain is from a study of T cells in localized non-small cell lung cancer. Findings and limits, study-wide: Adjacent lung was found to contain a median about 62 of the top 100 tumor clones. Without multi-region sequencing, intratumor heterogeneity could not be excluded.

The CDR3 extends over 15 amino acids. Trimming removed 2 bases at V and 4 bases at J, with 12 bases between. From germline, CDR1 is SGHTA and CDR2 FQGNSA. The repertoire was sequenced with immunoSEQ multiplex PCR; TCRdb's copy has only in-frame clones and lacks some. The repertoire has over 45,000 clones, 80% to 90% of them found once; the top ten carry under 25%. To note about this clone: Its antigen is unidentified.

The TCR was taken from a man aged 40 to 69 with stage I squamous cell lung carcinoma. This chain uses TRBV7-2 with TRBJ1-5, with a possible D match to TRBD1 (5 bases). Sequencing used peripheral blood, obtained before any cancer treatment. CDR3 sequence reads: CASSLTGTSNQPQHF. The CDR3 nucleotides are TGTGCCAGCAGCTTAACCGGGACGTCAAATCAGCCCCAGCATTTT.